The subject of this entry is one TCR beta chain. The sample comes from a study of blood T cell repertoires in COVID-19. Study-wide background: Both acute and convalescent COVID-19 samples were obtained from the United States, Italy and Spain.

Cohorts were assigned according to the clinical history that participants reported. Some clones are missing from TCRdb's copy, which holds only in-frame ones; the method was immunoSEQ multiplex PCR. The sample shows about 130,000 clones, roughly 80% of them seen only once. V gave up 0 bases and J gave up 4 bases, with 14 bases separating them. The CDR3 spans 16 residues. Germline assignment: CDR1 SGHTS and CDR2 YDEGEE. This chain links TRBV5-8 with TRBJ1-5, with D perhaps matching TRBD1 (5 bases). This receptor was identified in a woman in her forties or fifties who had recovered from COVID-19. The sample consisted of PBMCs or T cells enriched from blood (not recorded which). In DNA, the CDR3 is TGTGCCAGCAGCTTGGCGACCGGGGGAGGGAATCAGCCCCAGCATTTT. This gives the protein CASSLATGGGNQPQHF.